What follows is one T cell receptor (beta chain) and its context. Its antigen is currently unknown. V lost 0 bases and J lost 0; bases outside the gene matches: 3. CDR1 is MNHEY and CDR2 is SVGAGI in the germline V gene. The CDR3 contains 16 residues. This PCR relied on a set of 60 Vbeta primers and 13 Jbeta primers. Profiling relied on immunoSEQ multiplex PCR, and the TCRdb table lists in-frame clones only, not all of them. This table holds around 150,000 clones, approximately 80% found once. This specimen belongs to a study of cytomegalovirus exposure and HLA in healthy donors. Findings and limits, study-wide: A later look showed TCR association rates differing by HLA locus, highest for DRB1 and lowest for HLA-C. Reports indicated that the classifier achieved high specificity and sensitivity in diagnosing cytomegalovirus status. Immune exposure information available was restricted to CMV serostatus.

The sample consisted of PBMCs. The genes are TRBV6-5 and TRBJ1-1; TRBD1 matches 8 bases. The sequence came from a man between 18 and 29 years old in good health and CMV-seropositive. CDR3 in amino acids: CASSYSETGVNTEAFF. Written as DNA, the CDR3 is TGTGCCAGCAGTTACTCAGAGACAGGGGTGAACACTGAAGCTTTCTTT.